The following is a TCR beta chain sequence with its context. Its antigen remains unidentified. This record belongs to a study of T cells in Graves' hyperthyroidism and ophthalmopathy. From germline, CDR1 is LNHDA and CDR2 SQIVND (reference sequence). V dropped 5 bases and J dropped 0 bases, with 20 bases sitting between them. The length of the CDR3 is 18 residues. Findings and caveats of the study: In validation, the model predicted ophthalmopathy. These predictions came a median roughly six months before onset.

RNA transcripts provided the source from which TCR beta CDR3 regions were amplified. HTBI primers were used for first-round RT-PCR of the TCR CDR3. One entry per CDR3 protein, called by TCRdb with MiXCR from the multiplex PCR reads. The table has around 520,000 distinct CDR3 sequences, 13% to 15% seen once; the top ten hold around a sixth. Researchers barred patients who had uncontrolled infection, other autoimmune disease, pregnancy or lactation. Using 10 ml of fresh peripheral blood, PBMCs were prepared. Sequencing was done on a sample of blood. This chain joins TRBV19 and TRBJ1-5, with a weak D call TRBD1 (5 bases). This TCR was recovered from a woman aged 18-29 years with Graves' hyperthyroidism. Here the CDR3 reads CASSPRGGDGDSNQPQHF. The CDR3 DNA is TGTGCCAGTAGTCCCCGTGGGGGGGACGGAGATAGCAATCAGCCCCAGCATTTT.